The clone carrying this TCR beta chain was recorded many times. At one end, the junction sequence differs from germline, possibly due to a read error. This specimen comes from a study of T-cell reconstitution after alpha-beta-depleted transplantation in children. Unique molecular identifiers were incorporated during preparation of the TCRbeta library. TCRdb re-called the PCR reads with MiXCR, one entry per CDR3 protein. The sample records about 200,000 distinct CDR3 sequences, 6.3% being singletons. This CDR3 has 12 amino acids. The chain employs TRBV12-3 or TRBV12-4 and TRBJ2-1; either TRBD1 or TRBD2 may fit D (5 bases each). The receptor's source is a girl under three years old with combined immunodeficiency, due to receive a stem cell transplant. The sample in question was PBMCs, obtained before TCRalphabeta/CD19-depleted stem cell transplant. CDR3 region: CASSPSGASCVF. CDR3 bases: TGTGCCAGCAGCCCCTCCGGGGCTAGCTGCGTCTTC.